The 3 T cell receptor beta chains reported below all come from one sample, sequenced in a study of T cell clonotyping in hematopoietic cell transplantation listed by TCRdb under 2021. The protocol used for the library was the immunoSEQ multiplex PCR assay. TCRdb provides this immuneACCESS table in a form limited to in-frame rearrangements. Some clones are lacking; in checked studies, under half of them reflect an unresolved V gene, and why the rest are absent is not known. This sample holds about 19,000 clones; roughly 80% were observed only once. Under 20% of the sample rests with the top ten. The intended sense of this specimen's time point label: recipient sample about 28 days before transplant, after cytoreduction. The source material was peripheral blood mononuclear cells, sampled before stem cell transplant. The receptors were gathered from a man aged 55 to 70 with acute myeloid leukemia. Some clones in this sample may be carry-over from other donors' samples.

DNA for the CDR3: TGTGCCAGTAGTATGGGGGCCGGTTCGTGGCTCGAGAACACCGGGGAGCTGTTTTTT. It encodes CASSMGAGSWLENTGELFF. This chain links TRBV19 with TRBJ2-2; D might be TRBD1 (6 bases). V shed 3 bases and J shed 1 base, with 21 bases lying between them. The CDR3 has 19 amino acids. CDR1 and CDR2 (germline): LNHDA, SQIVND (reference sequence).

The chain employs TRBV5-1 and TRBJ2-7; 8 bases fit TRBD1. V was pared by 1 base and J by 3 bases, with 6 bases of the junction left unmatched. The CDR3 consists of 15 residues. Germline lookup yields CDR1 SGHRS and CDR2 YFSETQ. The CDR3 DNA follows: TGCGCCAGCAGCTTGCATGGGACAGGCGACTACGAGCAGTACTTC. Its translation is CASSLHGTGDYEQYF.

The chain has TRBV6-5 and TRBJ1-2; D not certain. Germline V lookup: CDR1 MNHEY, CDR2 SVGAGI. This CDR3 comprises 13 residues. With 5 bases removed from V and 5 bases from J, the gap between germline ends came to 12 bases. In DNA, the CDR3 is TGTGCCAGCAGTCTAGGACGGGTATATGGCTACACCTTC. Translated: CASSLGRVYGYTF.